These T cell receptor beta chains were read from a single sample in a study of T cell changes during pregnancy in multiple sclerosis. Some clones are missing from TCRdb's copy, which holds only in-frame ones; the method was immunoSEQ multiplex PCR. The sample gives about 48,000 clones, over 75% of which show up once; less than 1.5% is in the top ten. The input for sequencing was CD4+ T cells from peripheral blood mononuclear cells, taken in the second trimester of pregnancy. The receptors were gathered from a female donor with multiple sclerosis, enrolled in a pregnancy study. Each CDR3 is given with its conserved first and last residue. The order of the fields is CDR3 protein, V gene, J gene.

cdr3_aa: CASSLARALEQFF
v_call: TRBV4-2
j_call: TRBJ2-1

cdr3_aa: CASSRDRGGEETQYF
v_call: TRBV5-4
j_call: TRBJ2-5

cdr3_aa: CASSPAPGQGQPQHF
v_call: TRBV18
j_call: TRBJ1-5

cdr3_aa: CAINTGGHGDEQFF
v_call: TRBV27
j_call: TRBJ2-1

cdr3_aa: CASSEAGRDIYNEQFF
v_call: TRBV6-1
j_call: TRBJ2-1

cdr3_aa: CAIKEEETQYF
v_call: TRBV10-3
j_call: TRBJ2-5

cdr3_aa: CASSSHPGYHYGYTF
v_call: TRBV7-9
j_call: TRBJ1-2

cdr3_aa: CASSYSTGQGEKKLFF
v_call: TRBV6-5
j_call: TRBJ1-4

cdr3_aa: CASSLDSSGRVQETQYF
v_call: TRBV5-1
j_call: TRBJ2-5

cdr3_aa: CAWRAGGDGYTF
v_call: TRBV30
j_call: TRBJ1-2

cdr3_aa: CASSSQGRSGYEQYF
v_call: TRBV5-4
j_call: TRBJ2-7

cdr3_aa: CASSEESRTSGSSYNEQFF
v_call: TRBV6-1
j_call: TRBJ2-1

cdr3_aa: CASSRDRGLGGAFF
v_call: TRBV6-6
j_call: TRBJ1-1

cdr3_aa: CASSPLAQTYSYEQYF
v_call: TRBV4-1
j_call: TRBJ2-7

cdr3_aa: CASKRGADTQYF
v_call: TRBV7-7
j_call: TRBJ2-3

cdr3_aa: CASRLPGLAGTGELFF
v_call: TRBV7-9
j_call: TRBJ2-2

cdr3_aa: CASSFAGGETQYF
v_call: TRBV5-1
j_call: TRBJ2-5

cdr3_aa: CASSRDSYNEQFF
v_call: TRBV14
j_call: TRBJ2-1

cdr3_aa: CASPQEDLRNTEAFF
v_call: TRBV5-4
j_call: TRBJ1-1

cdr3_aa: CAISEARETEAFF
v_call: TRBV10-3
j_call: TRBJ1-1

cdr3_aa: CASREDLNTEAFF
v_call: TRBV2
j_call: TRBJ1-1

cdr3_aa: CASISGRQFF
v_call: TRBV21-1
j_call: TRBJ2-1

cdr3_aa: CASSPSIRERGYTF
v_call: TRBV10-2
j_call: TRBJ1-2

cdr3_aa: CASSRTGLLNTEAFF
v_call: TRBV5-5
j_call: TRBJ1-1

cdr3_aa: CASSVLAGLYNEQFF
v_call: TRBV9
j_call: TRBJ2-1

cdr3_aa: CASRLSFRDRKLSYNEQFF
v_call: TRBV12-2
j_call: TRBJ2-1

cdr3_aa: CASSLRSGFTGELFF
v_call: TRBV11-2
j_call: TRBJ2-2

cdr3_aa: CASSLVARPWETQYF
v_call: TRBV5-1
j_call: TRBJ2-5

cdr3_aa: CASSQEIGQGRQYF
v_call: TRBV4-1
j_call: TRBJ2-7

cdr3_aa: CASSESGGPGNTIYF
v_call: TRBV2
j_call: TRBJ1-3

cdr3_aa: CASSLGTGYTGELFF
v_call: TRBV7-9
j_call: TRBJ2-2

cdr3_aa: CASSQRETDTQYF
v_call: TRBV4-1
j_call: TRBJ2-3

cdr3_aa: CASSQSGQPYNEQFF
v_call: TRBV23-1
j_call: TRBJ2-1

cdr3_aa: CASSPTSGSNEQYF
v_call: TRBV5-1
j_call: TRBJ2-7

cdr3_aa: CAWSVYRKNIQYF
v_call: TRBV30
j_call: TRBJ2-4

cdr3_aa: CASSPLSGRVTGELFF
v_call: TRBV7-8
j_call: TRBJ2-2

cdr3_aa: CASSVQNNYGYTF
v_call: TRBV9
j_call: TRBJ1-2

cdr3_aa: CASSQFRGREDQGYEQYF
v_call: TRBV4-2
j_call: TRBJ2-7

cdr3_aa: CASSLTQQGADTQYF
v_call: TRBV7-6
j_call: TRBJ2-3

cdr3_aa: CASSSRDRISGNTIYF
v_call: TRBV5-5
j_call: TRBJ1-3

cdr3_aa: CASSRLAGGVYNEQFF
v_call: TRBV18
j_call: TRBJ2-1

cdr3_aa: CASSGGTGHTEAFF
v_call: TRBV5-1
j_call: TRBJ1-1

cdr3_aa: CASSFGTSGNNEQFF
v_call: TRBV5-1
j_call: TRBJ2-1

cdr3_aa: CASSPAGQGSPLNYEQYF
v_call: TRBV28
j_call: TRBJ2-7

cdr3_aa: CASSYLAPKNTEAFF
v_call: TRBV6-5
j_call: TRBJ1-1

cdr3_aa: CASSFNGAYEQYF
v_call: TRBV5-1
j_call: TRBJ2-7

cdr3_aa: CASSPGTSGRGETQYF
v_call: TRBV7-7
j_call: TRBJ2-5

cdr3_aa: CASSLPQGARGYTF
v_call: TRBV11-2
j_call: TRBJ1-2

cdr3_aa: CASSLAGGPIDTQYF
v_call: TRBV28
j_call: TRBJ2-3

cdr3_aa: CASSFRETQYF
v_call: TRBV5-1
j_call: TRBJ2-5